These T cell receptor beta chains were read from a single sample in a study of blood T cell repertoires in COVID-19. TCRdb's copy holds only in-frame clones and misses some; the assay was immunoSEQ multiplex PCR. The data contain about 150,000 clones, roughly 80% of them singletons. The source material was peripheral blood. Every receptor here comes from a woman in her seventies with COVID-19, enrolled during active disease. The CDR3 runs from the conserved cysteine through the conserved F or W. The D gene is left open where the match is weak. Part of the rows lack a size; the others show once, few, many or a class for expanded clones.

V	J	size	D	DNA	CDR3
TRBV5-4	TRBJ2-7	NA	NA	TGTGCCAGCAGCTTGGGGGGCCGCGACGAGCAGTACTTC	CASSLGGRDEQYF
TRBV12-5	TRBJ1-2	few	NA	TGTGCTAGTGGTTCTCGGTCGCGAGGCTACACCTTC	CASGSRSRGYTF
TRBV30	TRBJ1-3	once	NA	TGTGCCTGGAGTGTAAATCTAAGCCCTGGAAACACCATATATTTT	CAWSVNLSPGNTIYF
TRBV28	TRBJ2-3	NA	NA	TGTGCCAGCAGTGGGACTGGGGTCTACACAGATACGCAGTATTTT	CASSGTGVYTDTQYF
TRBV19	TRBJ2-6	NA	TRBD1	TGTGCCAGTAACCCCGACAGGGCTGGGGCCAACGTCCTGACTTTC	CASNPDRAGANVLTF
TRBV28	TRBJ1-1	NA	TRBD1	TGTGCCAGCATCTTAGACAGGGTTAACACTGAAGCTTTCTTT	CASILDRVNTEAFF
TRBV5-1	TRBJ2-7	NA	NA	TGCGCCAGCAGCTCTGCGGGCTACGAGCAGTACTTC	CASSSAGYEQYF
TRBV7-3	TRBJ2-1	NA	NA	TGTGCCAGCAGCTTATACGGCAGGGGGGAGAATGAGCAGTTCTTC	CASSLYGRGENEQFF
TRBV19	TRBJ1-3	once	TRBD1	TGTGCCAGTAGTCCTAACAGGGGCACCGTTGGAAACACCATATATTTT	CASSPNRGTVGNTIYF
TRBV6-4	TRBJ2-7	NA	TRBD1	TGTGCCAGCAGAGCCCCCTGGGACAGGCCCCACCTCAAGAGCTCCTACGAGCAGTACTTC	CASRAPWDRPHLKSSYEQYF
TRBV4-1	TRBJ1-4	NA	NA	TGCGCCAGCAGGCAAGACCAGGGGACTGAAAAACTGTTTTTT	CASRQDQGTEKLFF
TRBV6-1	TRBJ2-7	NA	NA	TGTGCCAGCAGTGAAGCCAGGTCGAGCTCCTACGAGCAGTACTTC	CASSEARSSSYEQYF
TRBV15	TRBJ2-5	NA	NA	TGTGCCACCAGCATCAACCTGGGCGCGTTTTACTTC	CATSINLGAFYF
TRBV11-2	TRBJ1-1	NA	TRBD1	TGTGCCAGCAGACCTATTGGTCAGGGGGCATTGGGGACTGAAGCTTTCTTT	CASRPIGQGALGTEAFF
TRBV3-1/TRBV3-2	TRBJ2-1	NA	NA	TGTGCCAGCAGCCAAGGACAGGACAATGAGCAGTTCTTC	CASSQGQDNEQFF
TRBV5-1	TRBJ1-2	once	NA	TGCGCCAGCAGCCTGGGGCCGGGGTCCCGCGATGGCTACACCTTC	CASSLGPGSRDGYTF
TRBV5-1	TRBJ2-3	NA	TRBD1	TGCGCCAGCAGATCGACAGGGGATACGCAGTATTTT	CASRSTGDTQYF
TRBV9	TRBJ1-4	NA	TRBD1	TGTGCCAGCAGCGTAGAACCGACAGGGGGATCTGAAAAACTGTTTTTT	CASSVEPTGGSEKLFF
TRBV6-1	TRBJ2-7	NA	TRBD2	TGTGCCAGCAGTGAAGCGACCCTTACGGGAGGGCCTCTTTCCTACGAGCAGTACTTC	CASSEATLTGGPLSYEQYF
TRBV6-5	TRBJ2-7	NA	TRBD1	TGTGCCAGCAGTCCCGGGCAGGGGGCCTACGAGCAGTACTTC	CASSPGQGAYEQYF
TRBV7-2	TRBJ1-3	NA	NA	TGTGCCAGCAGCCCGCGGACAGCTTATGGAAACACCATATATTTT	CASSPRTAYGNTIYF
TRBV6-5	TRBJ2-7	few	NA	TGTGCTACCAAAGTTCAGGGCTACGAGCAGTACTTC	CATKVQGYEQYF
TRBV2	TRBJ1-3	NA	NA	TGTGCCAGCACCTTAGGGGCCCCCGCGGGAAACACCATATATTTT	CASTLGAPAGNTIYF
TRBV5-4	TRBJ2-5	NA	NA	TGTGCCAGCAGCCAGCCCGGGGGAGGGACCCAGTACTTC	CASSQPGGGTQYF
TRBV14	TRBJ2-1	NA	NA	TGTGCCAGCAGCCAACCGACAGGCTCCTACAATGAGCAGTTCTTC	CASSQPTGSYNEQFF
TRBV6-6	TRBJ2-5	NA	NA	TGTGCCAGCAGTGGGGAGGTCAGGGTTGTTAACTTC	CASSGEVRVVNF
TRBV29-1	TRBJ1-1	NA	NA	TGCAGTGCCACAGGGAGCCCTGAAGCTTTCTTT	CSATGSPEAFF
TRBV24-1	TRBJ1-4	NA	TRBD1	TGTGCCACCAGTGATCCCGCAGGACAGGGGGGTGGTGAAAAACTGTTTTTT	CATSDPAGQGGGEKLFF
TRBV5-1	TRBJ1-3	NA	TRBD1	TGCGCCAGCAGCCCGACAGGGAAGGGGGGCTCTGGAAACACCATATATTTT	CASSPTGKGGSGNTIYF
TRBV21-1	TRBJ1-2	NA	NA	TGTGCCAGCAGCAAAGCTCCGGCAGAGACCCTGGGAGGTGGCTACACCTTC	CASSKAPAETLGGGYTF
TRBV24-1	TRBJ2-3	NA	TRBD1	TGTGCCACCAGTGATGCTCCGGGACAGGGGCTGTCAACAGATACGCAGTATTTT	CATSDAPGQGLSTDTQYF
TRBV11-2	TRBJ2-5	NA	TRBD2	TGTGCCAGCAGCGCAGCGGGGGGCGGCACTCAAGAGACCCAGTACTTC	CASSAAGGGTQETQYF
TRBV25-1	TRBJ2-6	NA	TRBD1	TGTGCCAGCTCTCGGACAGGGGGCTCTGGGGCCAACGTCCTGACTTTC	CASSRTGGSGANVLTF
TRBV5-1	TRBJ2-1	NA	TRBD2	TGCGCCAGCAGCGCCGGACTAGCGGGGGGCCCTGGGAAAAGTGAGCAGTTCTTC	CASSAGLAGGPGKSEQFF
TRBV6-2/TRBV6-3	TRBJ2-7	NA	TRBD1	TGTGCCAGCAGTCCACGTCCGGGACAGGAAAGAAACGAGCAGTACTTC	CASSPRPGQERNEQYF
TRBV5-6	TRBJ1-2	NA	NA	TGTGCCAGCAGCTTGCAACGGTTCGATGGCTACACCTTC	CASSLQRFDGYTF
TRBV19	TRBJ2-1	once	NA	TGTGCCAGTAGTGTCAGGGGTAGCTCCTACAATGAGCAGTTCTTC	CASSVRGSSYNEQFF
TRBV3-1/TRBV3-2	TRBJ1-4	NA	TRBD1	TGTGCCAGCAGCCAATACCCGGGACAGGGGGCCACTAATGAAAAACTGTTTTTT	CASSQYPGQGATNEKLFF
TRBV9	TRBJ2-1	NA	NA	TGTGCCAGCAGCGTAGCACAGAGCTCCTACAATGAGCAGTTCTTC	CASSVAQSSYNEQFF
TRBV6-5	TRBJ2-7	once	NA	TGTGCCAGCAACAGCGGTTCCCTCTACGAGCAGTACTTC	CASNSGSLYEQYF
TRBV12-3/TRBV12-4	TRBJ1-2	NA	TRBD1	TGTGCCAGCAGCCCTGACAGGGCCTATGGCTACACCTTC	CASSPDRAYGYTF
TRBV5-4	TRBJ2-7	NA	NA	TGTGCCAGCAGCTTGGATGGTACATCCTACGAGCAGTACTTC	CASSLDGTSYEQYF
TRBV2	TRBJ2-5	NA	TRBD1	TGTGCCAGCAGTCAGGACAGGGTTCAAGAGACCCAGTACTTC	CASSQDRVQETQYF
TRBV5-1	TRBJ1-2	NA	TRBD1	TGCGCCAGCAGCTTGACCTTATATCAGGGGGGCGGCTACACCTTC	CASSLTLYQGGGYTF
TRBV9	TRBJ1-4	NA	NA	TGTGCCAGCGCCGAGGGGGGGCAGGGTGAAAAACTGTTTTTT	CASAEGGQGEKLFF
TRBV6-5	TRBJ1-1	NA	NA	TGTGCCGCGTCACGAAACACTGAAGCTTTCTTT	CAASRNTEAFF
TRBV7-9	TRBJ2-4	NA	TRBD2	TGTGCCAGCAGCTTAGATGTGACTAGCGGGGCAAACATTCAGTACTTC	CASSLDVTSGANIQYF
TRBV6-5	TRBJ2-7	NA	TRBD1	TGTGCCAGCAGCCCCTGGGACAGACCCTACGAGCAGTACTTC	CASSPWDRPYEQYF
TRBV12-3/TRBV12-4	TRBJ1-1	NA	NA	TGTGCCAGCAGTTTCCGAGTAAACACTGAAGCTTTCTTT	CASSFRVNTEAFF
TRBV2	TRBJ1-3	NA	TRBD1	TGTGCCAGCAGTGTCGGGACAGGGGGAAACACCATATATTTT	CASSVGTGGNTIYF
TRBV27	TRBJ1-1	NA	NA	TGTGCCAGCAGTTCCGAACCCTCAGGGGCCACTACTGAAGCTTTCTTT	CASSSEPSGATTEAFF
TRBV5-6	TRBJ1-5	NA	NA	TGTGCCAGCAGCTCGGATCGGGGAATCGGCAATCAGCCCCAGCATTTT	CASSSDRGIGNQPQHF
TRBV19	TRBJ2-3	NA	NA	TGTGCCAGTAGGGGGCAGTACACAGATACGCAGTATTTT	CASRGQYTDTQYF
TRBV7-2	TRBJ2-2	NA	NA	TGTGCCAGCAGCTTAGTCGGGATAACGAACACCGGGGAGCTGTTTTTT	CASSLVGITNTGELFF
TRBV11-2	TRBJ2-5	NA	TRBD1	TGTGCCAGCAGCCCCAGGGGGCTACGGGAGACCCAGTACTTC	CASSPRGLRETQYF